The TCR beta chain under discussion was sequenced for a study of T cell responses to AZD1222 COVID-19 vaccine. Broader study findings: As reported, nearly half of all spike-specific TCRs target variant regions that are unmutated.

This clone was counted a single time. What it binds is not known. The CDR3 is made up of 15 amino acids. The V gene's germline CDR1 is LNHDA and CDR2 SQIVND (reference sequence). V was clipped by 7 bases and J by 0 bases; unmatched bases: 6. The protocol was immunoSEQ multiplex PCR, while the TCRdb copy is restricted to in-frame clones and leaves out a portion. The data contain approximately 100,000 clones, approximately 88% of them singletons. This sequence was found in an adult in good health. The sample consisted of peripheral blood, taken on day 0 of AZD1222 vaccination. This chain links TRBV19 with TRBJ2-3; 8 bases match TRBD1. CDR3 nucleotide sequence: TGTGCCAGTACCCAAGGACAGGGAAGCACAGATACGCAGTATTTT. This codes for CASTQGQGSTDTQYF.